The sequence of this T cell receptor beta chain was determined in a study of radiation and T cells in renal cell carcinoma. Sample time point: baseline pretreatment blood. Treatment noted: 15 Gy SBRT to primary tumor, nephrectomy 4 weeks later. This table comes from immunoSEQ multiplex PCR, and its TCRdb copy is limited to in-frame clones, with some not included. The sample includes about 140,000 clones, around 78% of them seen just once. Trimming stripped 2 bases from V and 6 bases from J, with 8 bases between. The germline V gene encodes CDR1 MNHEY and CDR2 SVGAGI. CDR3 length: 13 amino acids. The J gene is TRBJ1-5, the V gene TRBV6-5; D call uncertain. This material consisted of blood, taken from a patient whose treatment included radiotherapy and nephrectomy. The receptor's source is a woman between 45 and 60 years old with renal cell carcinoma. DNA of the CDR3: TGTGCCAGCAGTTACGGTGCTGCTCAGCCCCAGCATTTT. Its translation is CASSYGAAQPQHF.